This T cell receptor (beta chain) was sequenced in a study of blood T cell repertoires in COVID-19 (dated by TCRdb to 2018 to 2020). Concerning the study at large: Samples from collaborators originated in the United States, Italy and Spain and spanned both the acute and convalescent phases of COVID-19. The prospective study material was composed of cDNA or gDNA derived from T cells, B-cell-depleted T cells, or PBMCs. Deeply sampled blood TCRbeta repertoires from subjects exposed to, actively infected with, or recovered from COVID-19 were included in the dataset. The repertoires were made available in a free public database intended to serve as a resource for research on the immune response to SARS-CoV-2. The samples were drawn from two sources: the first 160 participants of the ongoing ImmuneRACE study, and 1,000 to 1,500 subjects contributed by 6 global collaborators. Nearly every sample came with metadata listing a de-identified subject ID, COVID-19 status, age in years and sex. Where available, HLA class I and class II types were taken from metadata supplied by the sample provider and were not determined by assay-based typing.

TCRbeta CDR3 regions were amplified from genomic DNA using the immunoSEQ Assay, a bias-controlled multiplex PCR. Regarding the original processing steps: The number of nucleated cells in each sample was estimated by amplification of reference gene primers within the assay. Sequence reads were collapsed and filtered to measure the absolute abundance of every unique TCRbeta CDR3 rearrangement. For each sample, productive Simpson clonality was calculated as the square root of Simpson's diversity index over productive rearrangements. The immuneACCESS repertoire file appears here via TCRdb, limited to in-frame rearrangements. These files lack a portion of the clones; in checked studies, under half of the deficit traces to unresolved V genes, and the cause of the others is not known. Clonal size and the V and J genes are those of that table, whereas D and trimming came from the DNA. This sample lists approximately 150,000 clones; about 81% were detected once. The ten largest make up more than 7.5% of the sample.

Measured from the cysteine to the phenylalanine, the CDR3 is 12 residues long. CDR3 DNA is the only sequence kept; it has 36 bases, read in frame from the first base. V gives up 8 bases and J gives up 2 bases, and the segment between their germline ends measures 7 bases. The germline V gene sets CDR1 to LGHNT and CDR2 to FRNRAP. Whole blood was collected in K2EDTA tubes by collaborating institutions according to the institutions' own protocols. Collaborator samples were shipped for TCRbeta analysis as frozen whole blood, isolated PBMCs, or DNA extracted from either sample type. Results and caveats for the whole study, not just this receptor: The amount of clinical and demographic metadata varied by source and participant and was provided uncurated.

Details on this clone: It lacks a known antigen. Base qualities are not recorded, but no much larger clone differs from it by a single base.

Rearrangement joined TRBV12-5 to TRBJ1-3; TRBD1 is a weak D gene call, 5 bases matching. The receptor comes from a woman in her 70s with acute or convalescent COVID-19. The sample comprised peripheral blood. CDR3 loop: CASNRTGNTIYF. In nucleotides, the sequence is TGTGCTAGTAACAGGACTGGAAACACCATATATTTT. Reference TRBV12-5 and TRBJ1-3 genes cover what lies past the CDR3, so the full variable domain is DARVTQTPRHKVTEMGQEVTMRCQPILGHNTVFWYRQTMMQGLELLAYFRNRAPLDDSGMPKDRFSAEMPDATLATLKIQPSEPRDSAVYFCASNRTGNTIYFGEGSWLTVV.